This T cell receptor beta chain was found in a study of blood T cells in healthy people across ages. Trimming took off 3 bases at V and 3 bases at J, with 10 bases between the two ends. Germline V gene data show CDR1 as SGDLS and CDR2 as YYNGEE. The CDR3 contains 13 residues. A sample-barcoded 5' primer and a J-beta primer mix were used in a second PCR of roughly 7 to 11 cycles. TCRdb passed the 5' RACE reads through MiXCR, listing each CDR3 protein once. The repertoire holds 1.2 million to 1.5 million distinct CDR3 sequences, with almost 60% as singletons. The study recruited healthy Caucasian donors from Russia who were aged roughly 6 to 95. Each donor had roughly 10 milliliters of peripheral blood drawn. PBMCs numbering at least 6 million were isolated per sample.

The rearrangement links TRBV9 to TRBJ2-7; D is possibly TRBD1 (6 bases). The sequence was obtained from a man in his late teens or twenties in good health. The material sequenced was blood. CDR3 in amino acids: CASSAQGSYEQYF. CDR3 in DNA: TGTGCCAGCAGCGCACAGGGTAGCTACGAGCAGTACTTC.